These T cell receptor beta chains were read from a single sample in a study of T cell responses to AZD1222 COVID-19 vaccine. The data were produced by immunoSEQ multiplex PCR, yet TCRdb's version contains in-frame clones alone and is incomplete. The table shows roughly 90,000 clones, with 89% occurring only once. The sample was peripheral blood, taken 28 days after the second AZD1222 dose. These receptors were obtained from an adult who received the AZD1222 COVID-19 vaccine. The CDR3 runs from the conserved cysteine through the conserved F or W. Each record gives: J gene, V gene, clone size, D gene, CDR3 protein, CDR3 DNA. The D gene is left open where the match is weak. The listing skips clone size in some rows; elsewhere it reads once, few, many or a size class.

TRBJ1-1	TRBV19	NA	NA	CASNKPNTEAFF	TGTGCCAGTAACAAGCCGAACACTGAAGCTTTCTTT
TRBJ1-5	TRBV10-3	NA	NA	CAAGGGVQYSNQPQHF	TGTGCCGCCGGGGGTGGGGTCCAATATAGCAATCAGCCCCAGCATTTT
TRBJ2-7	TRBV2	NA	NA	CASSGTTERSYEQYF	TGTGCCAGCAGTGGAACCACCGAGAGGTCCTACGAGCAGTACTTC
TRBJ1-2	TRBV6-5	NA	NA	CASSRDAPEEGYTF	TGTGCCAGCAGTCGGGACGCTCCTGAGGAAGGCTACACCTTC
TRBJ1-6	TRBV2	NA	NA	CASRQLSSYNSPLHF	TGTGCCAGCCGACAGTTGAGCTCCTATAATTCACCCCTCCACTTT
TRBJ2-1	TRBV2	NA	TRBD2	CASSELSGGRGEQFF	TGTGCCAGCAGTGAACTGAGCGGGGGCCGCGGTGAGCAGTTCTTC
TRBJ2-3	TRBV7-9	few	NA	CASSPDRYTDTQYF	TGTGCCAGCAGCCCGGACAGATACACAGATACGCAGTATTTT
TRBJ2-7	TRBV7-8	NA	NA	CASSSYGGEQYF	TGTGCCAGCAGCTCCTACGGTGGCGAGCAGTACTTC
TRBJ2-5	TRBV4-2	NA	NA	CASSQEGLGETQYF	TGTGCCAGCAGCCAAGAGGGACTCGGGGAGACCCAGTACTTC
TRBJ2-7	TRBV19	NA	NA	CASSHGTEGYEQYF	TGTGCCAGTAGTCACGGGACCGAGGGGTACGAGCAGTACTTC
TRBJ1-5	TRBV3-1/TRBV3-2	NA	NA	CASSQAGPQSNQPQHF	TGTGCCAGCAGCCAAGCCGGACCGCAGTCCAATCAGCCCCAGCATTTT
TRBJ2-3	TRBV5-1	NA	TRBD2	CASSLTSGGDTQYF	TGCGCCAGCAGCTTGACTAGCGGGGGGGATACGCAGTATTTT
TRBJ2-5	TRBV3-1/TRBV3-2	NA	TRBD1	CASSVRTGMETQYF	TGTGCCAGCAGCGTTCGGACAGGGATGGAGACCCAGTACTTC
TRBJ2-7	TRBV4-1	NA	NA	CASSQTIDYEQYF	TGCGCCAGCAGCCAAACAATCGATTACGAGCAGTACTTC
TRBJ1-1	TRBV6-5	NA	NA	CASSYGAGTEAFF	TGTGCCAGCAGTTACGGGGCAGGGACGGAAGCTTTCTTT
TRBJ2-3	TRBV3-1/TRBV3-2	NA	NA	CASSQVRGTDTQYF	TGTGCCAGCAGCCAAGTTCGCGGTACAGATACGCAGTATTTT
TRBJ2-7	TRBV14	NA	NA	CASSQDGTYEQYF	TGTGCCAGCAGCCAAGACGGTACCTACGAGCAGTACTTC
TRBJ1-1	TRBV10-3	once	NA	CAISGVAVRPGTEAFF	TGTGCCATCAGTGGAGTCGCTGTCAGACCGGGCACTGAAGCTTTCTTT
TRBJ2-6	TRBV15	NA	TRBD2	CATSSLAGRGSWRSAGANVLTF	TGTGCCACCAGCAGCCTGGCCGGGCGGGGGAGCTGGAGGAGTGCTGGGGCCAACGTCCTGACTTTC
TRBJ2-1	TRBV11-2	NA	NA	CASSARQGLYNEQFF	TGTGCCAGCAGCGCCAGACAGGGACTCTACAATGAGCAGTTCTTC
TRBJ1-2	TRBV10-1	NA	NA	CASSDVPDYGYTF	TGCGCCAGCAGTGATGTTCCTGACTATGGCTACACCTTC
TRBJ1-1	TRBV14	few	NA	CASSPMWNSATEAFF	TGTGCCAGCAGCCCAATGTGGAATTCGGCCACTGAAGCTTTCTTT
TRBJ2-1	TRBV6-5	few	NA	CASSFSRGTYNEQFF	TGTGCCAGCAGTTTCAGTCGGGGGACGTACAATGAGCAGTTCTTC
TRBJ1-1	TRBV3-1/TRBV3-2	NA	NA	CASSQEQGNTEAFF	TGTGCCAGCAGCCAGGAACAGGGGAACACTGAAGCTTTCTTT
TRBJ2-1	TRBV4-2	NA	TRBD2	CASSPQLAGVYNEQFF	TGTGCCAGCAGCCCCCAACTAGCGGGAGTCTACAATGAGCAGTTCTTC
TRBJ2-1	TRBV4-3	NA	NA	CASSQDLFSYNEQFF	TGCGCCAGCAGCCAAGACCTCTTCTCCTACAATGAGCAGTTCTTC
TRBJ2-4	TRBV18	NA	NA	CASSPQSAKNIQYF	TGTGCCAGCTCACCACAATCGGCCAAAAACATTCAGTACTTC
TRBJ1-2	TRBV5-4	NA	NA	CASSLEHYGYTF	TGTGCCAGCAGCTTGGAACACTATGGCTACACCTTC
TRBJ1-2	TRBV5-1	NA	NA	CASSIGQEGYTF	TGCGCCAGCAGCATAGGACAAGAGGGCTACACCTTC
TRBJ2-7	TRBV28	NA	NA	CASSLGAGRYEQYF	TGTGCCAGCAGTTTAGGGGCAGGGAGGTACGAGCAGTACTTC
TRBJ2-2	TRBV3-1/TRBV3-2	NA	TRBD2	CASSQASGNTGELFF	TGTGCCAGCAGCCAAGCTAGCGGGAACACCGGGGAGCTGTTTTTT
TRBJ2-5	TRBV5-1	NA	NA	CASSLAGYGVGETQYF	TGCGCCAGCAGCTTGGCCGGGTACGGTGTGGGAGAGACCCAGTACTTC
TRBJ2-2	TRBV11-3	NA	NA	CASSLGRTNTGELFF	TGTGCCAGCAGCTTAGGACGGACGAACACCGGGGAGCTGTTTTTT
TRBJ1-1	TRBV18	NA	NA	CASSPPSTANTEAFF	TGTGCCAGCTCACCACCTTCGACAGCAAACACTGAAGCTTTCTTT
TRBJ2-3	TRBV19	NA	NA	CASSIGGLGTDTQYF	TGTGCCAGTAGTATAGGAGGTTTGGGCACAGATACGCAGTATTTT
TRBJ2-5	TRBV19	NA	NA	CASSIERQDPVETQYF	TGTGCCAGTAGTATAGAAAGGCAGGACCCGGTGGAGACCCAGTACTTC
TRBJ2-1	TRBV6-7	NA	NA	CASSPPRRRGPCNEQFF	TGTGCCAGCAGCCCACCTCGTAGGAGGGGGCCCTGCAATGAGCAGTTCTTC
TRBJ1-4	TRBV7-9	NA	NA	CASSLVSGTPLEKLFF	TGTGCCAGCAGCTTAGTTTCCGGGACACCTCTTGAAAAACTGTTTTTT
TRBJ2-3	TRBV6-1	NA	NA	CAPFTPRQDTQYF	TGTGCCCCCTTTACCCCGCGGCAAGATACGCAGTATTTT
TRBJ2-5	TRBV7-9	NA	TRBD2	CASSLSPLAGGQETQYF	TGTGCCAGCAGCCTATCCCCCCTGGCGGGGGGACAAGAGACCCAGTACTTC
TRBJ1-2	TRBV10-3	NA	TRBD1	CAIYRVGGDDGYTF	TGTGCCATCTATCGGGTAGGGGGCGACGATGGCTACACCTTC
TRBJ2-2	TRBV3-1/TRBV3-2	NA	TRBD1	CASSLSGTGVSGELFF	TGTGCCAGCAGCCTATCCGGGACAGGGGTCTCCGGGGAGCTGTTTTTT
TRBJ1-2	TRBV7-9	few	NA	CASSYTSGGIDGYTF	TGTGCCAGCAGCTACACCTCGGGGGGCATAGATGGCTACACCTTC
TRBJ2-5	TRBV19	NA	TRBD2	CASSIVRLAGGRETQYF	TGTGCCAGTAGTATAGTCCGACTAGCGGGGGGCCGAGAGACCCAGTACTTC
TRBJ1-2	TRBV11-2	NA	TRBD1	CASTPTGTGGANYGYTF	TGTGCCAGCACCCCAACCGGGACAGGGGGTGCTAACTATGGCTACACCTTC
TRBJ1-5	TRBV7-9	NA	NA	CASSATGPNQPQHF	TGTGCCAGCAGCGCAACGGGCCCAAATCAGCCCCAGCATTTT
TRBJ2-3	TRBV7-9	NA	NA	CASSLQEVTDTQYF	TGTGCCAGCAGCTTACAGGAGGTCACAGATACGCAGTATTTT
TRBJ2-3	TRBV11-3	once	TRBD1	CASSLGQGNTQYF	TGTGCCAGCAGCTTGGGACAGGGAAATACGCAGTATTTT
TRBJ2-2	TRBV5-1	NA	TRBD1	CASSLTGGANTGELFF	TGCGCCAGCAGCTTAACAGGGGGCGCGAACACCGGGGAGCTGTTTTTT
TRBJ1-4	TRBV28	NA	NA	CASSLSLGGLNEKLFF	TGTGCCAGCAGTTTGAGTTTGGGGGGTTTAAATGAAAAACTGTTTTTT
TRBJ1-6	TRBV19	NA	TRBD1	CASSLFSGTANSPLHF	TGTGCCAGTAGCCTCTTTTCCGGGACAGCAAATTCACCCCTCCACTTT
TRBJ1-1	TRBV6-4	once	NA	CASSEQGPGTTEAFF	TGTGCCAGCAGTGAGCAGGGCCCCGGGACCACTGAAGCTTTCTTT
TRBJ2-2	TRBV5-1	once	NA	CASSLGQTNTGELFF	TGCGCCAGCAGCTTAGGACAAACTAACACCGGGGAGCTGTTTTTT
TRBJ1-4	TRBV2	NA	NA	CASSANEKLFF	TGTGCCAGCAGTGCGAATGAAAAACTGTTTTTT
TRBJ2-2	TRBV28	NA	TRBD1	CASSPPDRRTGELFF	TGTGCCAGCAGTCCCCCGGACAGGAGGACCGGGGAGCTGTTTTTT
TRBJ2-1	TRBV27	NA	TRBD2	CASSLPSGGADEQFF	TGTGCCAGCAGTTTACCCAGCGGGGGGGCAGATGAGCAGTTCTTC
TRBJ2-7	TRBV14	NA	NA	CASSQGVTYEQYF	TGTGCCAGCAGCCAAGGCGTAACCTACGAGCAGTACTTC
TRBJ2-2	TRBV28	NA	NA	CASSLLPGTNTGELFF	TGTGCCAGCAGTTTATTACCGGGAACGAACACCGGGGAGCTGTTTTTT
TRBJ2-1	TRBV7-9	NA	TRBD1	CASTYQQGPNPNEQFF	TGTGCCAGCACATATCAACAGGGGCCGAACCCCAATGAGCAGTTCTTC
TRBJ1-1	TRBV6-5	NA	NA	CASRPGQSQAFF	TGTGCCAGCAGACCTGGACAGTCTCAAGCTTTCTTT